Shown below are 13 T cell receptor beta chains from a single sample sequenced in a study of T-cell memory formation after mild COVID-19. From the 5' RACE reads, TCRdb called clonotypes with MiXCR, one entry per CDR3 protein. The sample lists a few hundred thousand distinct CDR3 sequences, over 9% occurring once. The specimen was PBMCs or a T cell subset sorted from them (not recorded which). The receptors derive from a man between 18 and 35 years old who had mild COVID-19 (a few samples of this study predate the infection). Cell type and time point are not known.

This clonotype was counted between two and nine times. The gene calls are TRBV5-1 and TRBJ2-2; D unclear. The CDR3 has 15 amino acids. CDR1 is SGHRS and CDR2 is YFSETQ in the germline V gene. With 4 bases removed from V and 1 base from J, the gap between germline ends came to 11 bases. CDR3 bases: TGCGCCAGCAGCCGGACGGCGGAGAACACCGGGGAGCTGTTTTTT. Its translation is CASSRTAENTGELFF.

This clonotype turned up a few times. The CDR3 protein is CASRPTGGAYNEQFF. In DNA, the CDR3 is TGCGCCAGCAGGCCGACTGGGGGAGCATACAATGAGCAGTTCTTC. The chain is built from TRBV5-1 and TRBJ2-1, with D perhaps given as TRBD1 or TRBD2 (5 bases each). This CDR3 spans 15 amino acids. Germline values: CDR1 SGHRS, CDR2 YFSETQ. Trimming stripped 5 bases from V and 4 bases from J, with 16 bases between.

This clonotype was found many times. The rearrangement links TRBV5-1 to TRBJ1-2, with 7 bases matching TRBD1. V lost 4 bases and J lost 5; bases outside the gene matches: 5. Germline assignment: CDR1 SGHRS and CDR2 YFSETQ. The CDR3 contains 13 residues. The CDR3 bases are TGCGCCAGCAGCAGGGACAGTTCGTATGGCTACACCTTC. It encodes CASSRDSSYGYTF. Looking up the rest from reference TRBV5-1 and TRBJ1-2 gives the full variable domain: KAGVTQTPRYLIKTRGQQVTLSCSPISGHRSVSWYQQTPGQGLQFLFEYFSETQRNKGNFPGRFSGRQFSNSRSEMNVSTLELGDSALYLCASSRDSSYGYTFGSGTRLTVV.

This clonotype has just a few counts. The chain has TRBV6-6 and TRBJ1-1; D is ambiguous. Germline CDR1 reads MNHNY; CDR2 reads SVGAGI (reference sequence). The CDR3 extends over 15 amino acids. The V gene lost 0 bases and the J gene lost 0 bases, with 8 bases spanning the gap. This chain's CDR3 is CASSYSVDMNTEAFF. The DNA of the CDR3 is TGTGCCAGCAGTTACTCGGTGGATATGAACACTGAAGCTTTCTTT.

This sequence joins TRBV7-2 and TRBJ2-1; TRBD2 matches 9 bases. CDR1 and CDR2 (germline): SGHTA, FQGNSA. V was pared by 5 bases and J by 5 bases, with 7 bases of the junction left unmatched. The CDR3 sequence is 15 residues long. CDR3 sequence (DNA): TGTGCCAGCAGCGCTTCTAGCGGGACGAACAATGAGCAGTTCTTC. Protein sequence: CASSASSGTNNEQFF.

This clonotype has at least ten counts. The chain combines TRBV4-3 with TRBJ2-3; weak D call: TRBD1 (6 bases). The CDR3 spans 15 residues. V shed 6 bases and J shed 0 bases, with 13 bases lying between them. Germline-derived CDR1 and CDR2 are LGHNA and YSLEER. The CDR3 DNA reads TGCGCCAGCAGACGCGGACAGATAAGCACAGATACGCAGTATTTT. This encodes CASRRGQISTDTQYF.

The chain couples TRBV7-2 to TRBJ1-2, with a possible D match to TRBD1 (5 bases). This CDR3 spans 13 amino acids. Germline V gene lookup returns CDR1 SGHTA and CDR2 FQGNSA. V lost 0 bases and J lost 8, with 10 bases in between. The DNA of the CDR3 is TGTGCCAGCAGCTTAGCAGGGGAAAGCGGCTACACCTTC. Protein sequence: CASSLAGESGYTF. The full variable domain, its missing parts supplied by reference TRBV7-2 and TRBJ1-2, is GAGVSQSPSNKVTEKGKDVELRCDPISGHTALYWYRQSLGQGLEFLIYFQGNSAPDKSGLPSDRFSAERTGGSVSTLTIQRTQQEDSAVYLCASSLAGESGYTFGSGTRLTVV.

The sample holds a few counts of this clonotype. The CDR3 loop reads CASRSKRPLVTYTEAFF. CDR3 bases: TGTGCCAGCAGATCAAAACGCCCCCTCGTGACGTACACTGAAGCTTTCTTT. The chain has TRBV7-2 and TRBJ1-1, with D unresolved. The V end lost 6 bases, the J end lost 3 bases, and 23 bases lay between the germline ends. CDR3 length: 17 amino acids. Germline CDR1 and CDR2: SGHTA and FQGNSA.

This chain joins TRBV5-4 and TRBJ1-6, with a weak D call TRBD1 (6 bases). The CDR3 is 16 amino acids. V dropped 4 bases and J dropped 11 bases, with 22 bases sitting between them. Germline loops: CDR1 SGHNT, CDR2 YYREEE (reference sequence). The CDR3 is CASSAGQGTTLTPLHF. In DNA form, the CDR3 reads TGTGCCAGCAGCGCTGGGCAGGGGACCACATTGACACCCCTCCACTTT.

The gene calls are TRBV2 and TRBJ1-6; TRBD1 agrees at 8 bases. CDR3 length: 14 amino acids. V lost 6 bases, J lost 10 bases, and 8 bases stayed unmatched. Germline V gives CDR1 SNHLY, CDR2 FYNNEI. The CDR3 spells CASRWTGSLSPLHF. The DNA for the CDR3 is TGTGCCAGCAGATGGACAGGGAGTTTGTCACCCCTCCACTTT. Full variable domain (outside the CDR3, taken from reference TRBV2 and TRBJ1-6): EPEVTQTPSHQVTQMGQEVILRCVPISNHLYFYWYRQILGQKVEFLVSFYNNEISEKSEIFDDQFSVERPDGSNFTLKIRSTKLEDSAMYFCASRWTGSLSPLHFGNGTRLTVT.

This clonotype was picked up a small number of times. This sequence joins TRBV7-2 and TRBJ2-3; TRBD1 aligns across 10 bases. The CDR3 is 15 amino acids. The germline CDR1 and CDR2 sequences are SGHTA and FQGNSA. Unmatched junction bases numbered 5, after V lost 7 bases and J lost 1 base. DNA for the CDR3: TGTGCCAGCACCTCGGGACAGGGGCGCACAGATACGCAGTATTTT. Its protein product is CASTSGQGRTDTQYF.

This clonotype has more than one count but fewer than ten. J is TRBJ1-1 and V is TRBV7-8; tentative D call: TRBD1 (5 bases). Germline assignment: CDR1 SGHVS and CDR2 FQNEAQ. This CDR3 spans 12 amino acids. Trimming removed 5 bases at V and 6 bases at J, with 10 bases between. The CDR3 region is CASSVDRSEAFF. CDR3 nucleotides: TGTGCCAGCAGCGTTGACAGATCTGAAGCTTTCTTT.

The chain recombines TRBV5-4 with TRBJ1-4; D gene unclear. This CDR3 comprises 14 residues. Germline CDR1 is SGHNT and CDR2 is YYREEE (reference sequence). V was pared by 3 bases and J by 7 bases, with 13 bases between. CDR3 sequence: CASSSAGKGEKLFF. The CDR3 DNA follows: TGTGCCAGCAGCTCTGCGGGGAAGGGTGAAAAACTGTTTTTT.